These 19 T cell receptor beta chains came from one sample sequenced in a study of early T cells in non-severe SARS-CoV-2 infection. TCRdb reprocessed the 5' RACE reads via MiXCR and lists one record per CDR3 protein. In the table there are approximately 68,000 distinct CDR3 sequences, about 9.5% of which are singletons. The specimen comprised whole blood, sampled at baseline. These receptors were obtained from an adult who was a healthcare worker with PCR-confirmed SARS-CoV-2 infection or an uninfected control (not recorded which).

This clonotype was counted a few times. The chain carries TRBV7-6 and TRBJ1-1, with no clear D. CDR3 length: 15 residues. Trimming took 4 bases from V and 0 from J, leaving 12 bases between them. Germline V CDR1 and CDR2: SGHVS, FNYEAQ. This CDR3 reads CASSSFDGLNTEAFF. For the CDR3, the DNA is TGTGCCAGCAGCTCCTTTGACGGACTGAACACTGAAGCTTTCTTT.

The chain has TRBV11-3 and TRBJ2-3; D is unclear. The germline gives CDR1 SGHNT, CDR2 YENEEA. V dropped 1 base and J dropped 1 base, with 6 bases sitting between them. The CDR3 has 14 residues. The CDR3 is CASSLVARTDTQYF. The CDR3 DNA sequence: TGTGCCAGCAGCTTAGTAGCTCGCACAGATACGCAGTATTTT.

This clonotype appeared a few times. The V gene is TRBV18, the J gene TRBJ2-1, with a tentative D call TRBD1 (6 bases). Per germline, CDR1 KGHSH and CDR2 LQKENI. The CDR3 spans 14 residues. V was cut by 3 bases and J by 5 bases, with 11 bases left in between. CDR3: CASSPQGIDNEQFF. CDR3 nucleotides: TGTGCCAGCTCACCCCAGGGGATCGACAATGAGCAGTTCTTC.

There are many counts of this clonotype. The CDR3 here is CASSRGHSTAGANVLTF. The CDR3 bases are TGTGCCAGCAGCCGAGGACATTCAACGGCTGGGGCCAACGTCCTGACTTTC. The chain couples TRBV11-2 to TRBJ2-6; maybe TRBD1 (5 bases). V dropped 5 bases and J dropped 2 bases, with 16 bases sitting between them. Germline V lookup: CDR1 SGHAT, CDR2 FQNNGV. The length of the CDR3 is 17 residues.

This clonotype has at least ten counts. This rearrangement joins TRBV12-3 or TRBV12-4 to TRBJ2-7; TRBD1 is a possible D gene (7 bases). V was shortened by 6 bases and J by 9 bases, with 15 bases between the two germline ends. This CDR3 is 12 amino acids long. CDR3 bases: TGTGCCAGCAGCCCCAGGGGGGAAGGGCAGTACTTC. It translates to CASSPRGEGQYF.

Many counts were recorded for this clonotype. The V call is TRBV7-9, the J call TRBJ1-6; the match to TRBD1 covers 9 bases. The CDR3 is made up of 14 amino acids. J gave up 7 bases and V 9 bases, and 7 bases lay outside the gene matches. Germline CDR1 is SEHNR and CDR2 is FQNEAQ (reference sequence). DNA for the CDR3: TGTGCCAGTAGACCGGGACAGGGAAATTCACCCCTCCACTTT. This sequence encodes CASRPGQGNSPLHF. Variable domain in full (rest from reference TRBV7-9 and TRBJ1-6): DTGVSQNPRHKITKRGQNVTFRCDPISEHNRLYWYRQTLGQGPEFLTYFQNEAQLEKSRLLSDRFSAERPKGSFSTLEIQRTEQGDSAMYLCASRPGQGNSPLHFGNGTRLTVT.

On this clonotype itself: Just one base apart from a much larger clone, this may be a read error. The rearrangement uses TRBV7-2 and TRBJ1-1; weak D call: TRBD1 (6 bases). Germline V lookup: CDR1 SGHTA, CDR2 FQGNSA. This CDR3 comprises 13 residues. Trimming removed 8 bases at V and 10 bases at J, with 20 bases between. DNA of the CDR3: TGTGCCAGCGGCCCCAGGACAGACATAGTAGCTTTCTTT. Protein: CASGPRTDIVAFF.

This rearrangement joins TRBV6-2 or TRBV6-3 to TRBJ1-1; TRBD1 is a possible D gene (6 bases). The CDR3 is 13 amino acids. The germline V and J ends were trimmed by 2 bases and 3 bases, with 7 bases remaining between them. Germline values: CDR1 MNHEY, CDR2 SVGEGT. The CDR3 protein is CASSYHRDTEAFF. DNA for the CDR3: TGTGCCAGCAGTTACCACAGGGACACTGAAGCTTTCTTT.

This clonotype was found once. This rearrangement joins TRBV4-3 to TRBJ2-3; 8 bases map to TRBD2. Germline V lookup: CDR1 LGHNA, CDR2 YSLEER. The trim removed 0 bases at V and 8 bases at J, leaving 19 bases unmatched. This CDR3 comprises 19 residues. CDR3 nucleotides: TGCGCCAGCAGCCAAGAGAGGGCCCAGCGGCAGCGGGGGAAGGCTACGCAGTATTTT. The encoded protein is CASSQERAQRQRGKATQYF.

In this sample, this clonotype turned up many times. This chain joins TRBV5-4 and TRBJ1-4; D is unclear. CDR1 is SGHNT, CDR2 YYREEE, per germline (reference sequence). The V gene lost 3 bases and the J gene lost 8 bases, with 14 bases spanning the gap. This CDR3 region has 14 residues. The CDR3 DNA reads TGTGCCAGCAGCTCGAAAGAAACGGGAGAAAAACTGTTTTTT. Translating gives CASSSKETGEKLFF.

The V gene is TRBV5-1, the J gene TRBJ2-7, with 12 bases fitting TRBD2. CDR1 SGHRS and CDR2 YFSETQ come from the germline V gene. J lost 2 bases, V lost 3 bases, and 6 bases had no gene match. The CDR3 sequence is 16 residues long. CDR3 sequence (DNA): TGCGCCAGCAGCTCTGTGACTAGCGGGGGAGCCTACGAGCAGTACTTC. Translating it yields CASSSVTSGGAYEQYF. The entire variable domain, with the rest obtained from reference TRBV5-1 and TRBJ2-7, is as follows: KAGVTQTPRYLIKTRGQQVTLSCSPISGHRSVSWYQQTPGQGLQFLFEYFSETQRNKGNFPGRFSGRQFSNSRSEMNVSTLELGDSALYLCASSSVTSGGAYEQYFGPGTRLTVT.

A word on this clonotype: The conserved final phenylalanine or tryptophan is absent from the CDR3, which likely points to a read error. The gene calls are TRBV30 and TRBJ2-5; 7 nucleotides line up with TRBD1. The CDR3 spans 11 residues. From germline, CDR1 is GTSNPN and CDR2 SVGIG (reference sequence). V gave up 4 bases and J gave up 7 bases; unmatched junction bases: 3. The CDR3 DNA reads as TGTGCCTGGAAGGGGGCAAGGACCCAGTACTCC. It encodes CAWKGARTQYS.

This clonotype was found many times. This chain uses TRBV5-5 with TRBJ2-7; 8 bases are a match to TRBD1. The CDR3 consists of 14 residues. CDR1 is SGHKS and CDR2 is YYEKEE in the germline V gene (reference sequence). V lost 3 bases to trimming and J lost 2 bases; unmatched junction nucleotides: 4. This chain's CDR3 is CASSWDRLPYEQYF. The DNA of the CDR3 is TGTGCCAGCAGCTGGGACAGGTTACCCTACGAGCAGTACTTC.

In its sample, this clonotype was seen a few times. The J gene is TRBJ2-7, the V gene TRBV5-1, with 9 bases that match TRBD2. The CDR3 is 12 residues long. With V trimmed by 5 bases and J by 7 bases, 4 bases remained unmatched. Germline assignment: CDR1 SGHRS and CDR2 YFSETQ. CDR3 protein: CASRRLADEQYF. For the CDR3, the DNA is TGCGCCAGCAGGAGACTAGCGGATGAGCAGTACTTC.

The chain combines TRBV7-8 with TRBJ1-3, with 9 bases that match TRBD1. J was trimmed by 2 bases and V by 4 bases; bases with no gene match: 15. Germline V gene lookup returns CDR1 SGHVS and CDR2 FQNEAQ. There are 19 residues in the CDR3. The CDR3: CASSSWGTGLIGAGNTIYF. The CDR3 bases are TGTGCCAGCAGCTCCTGGGGGACAGGGCTAATAGGGGCTGGAAACACCATATATTTT. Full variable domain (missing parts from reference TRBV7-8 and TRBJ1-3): GAGVSQSPRYKVAKRGQDVALRCDPISGHVSLFWYQQALGQGPEFLTYFQNEAQLDKSGLPSDRFFAERPEGSVSTLKIQRTQQEDSAVYLCASSSWGTGLIGAGNTIYFGEGSWLTVV.

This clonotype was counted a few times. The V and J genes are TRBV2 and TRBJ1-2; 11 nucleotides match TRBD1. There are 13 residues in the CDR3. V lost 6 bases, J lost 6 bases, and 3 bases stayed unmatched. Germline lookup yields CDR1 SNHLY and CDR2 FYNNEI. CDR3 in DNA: TGTGCCAGCAGCCGGGACAGGGGGGATGGCTACACCTTC. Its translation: CASSRDRGDGYTF. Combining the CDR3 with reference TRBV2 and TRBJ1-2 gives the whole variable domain EPEVTQTPSHQVTQMGQEVILRCVPISNHLYFYWYRQILGQKVEFLVSFYNNEISEKSEIFDDQFSVERPDGSNFTLKIRSTKLEDSAMYFCASSRDRGDGYTFGSGTRLTVV.

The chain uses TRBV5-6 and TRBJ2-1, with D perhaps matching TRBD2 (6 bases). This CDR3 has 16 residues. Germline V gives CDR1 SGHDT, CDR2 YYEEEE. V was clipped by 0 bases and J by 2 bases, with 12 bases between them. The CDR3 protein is CASSLDGGPTYNEQFF. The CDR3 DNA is TGTGCCAGCAGCTTGGACGGGGGACCCACCTACAATGAGCAGTTCTTC.

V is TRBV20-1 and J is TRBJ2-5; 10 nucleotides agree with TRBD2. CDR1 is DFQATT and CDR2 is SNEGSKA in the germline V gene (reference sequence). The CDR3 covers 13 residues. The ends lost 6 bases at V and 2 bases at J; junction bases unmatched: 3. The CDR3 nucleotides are TGCAGTGCGTTTAGCGGGGGGCAAGAGACCCAGTACTTC. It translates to CSAFSGGQETQYF.

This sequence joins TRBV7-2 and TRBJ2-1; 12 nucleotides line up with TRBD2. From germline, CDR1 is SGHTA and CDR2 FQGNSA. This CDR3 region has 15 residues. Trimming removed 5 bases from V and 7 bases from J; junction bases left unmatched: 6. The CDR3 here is CASSQTSGGRNEQFF. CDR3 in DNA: TGTGCCAGCAGCCAAACTAGCGGGGGGCGAAATGAGCAGTTCTTC.